These T cell receptor beta chains were read from a single sample in a study of B cell selection in AIRE deficiency. Sequencing was performed with immunoSEQ multiplex PCR; in TCRdb, only in-frame clones are kept and a portion is missing. The sample includes 25,000 to 30,000 clones, roughly 95% seen only once; the top ten take around 0.26%. The sequenced sample was CD4+CD127+ conventional T cells sorted from PBMCs. These receptors all stem from a human donor in good health. Each CDR3 is given with its conserved first and last residue. D genes are given only for firm matches. Clone size is shown for a subset of rows, as once, few, many or a class of expanded clone.

clone_size,d_call,v_call,j_call,cdr3_nt,cdr3_aa
once,.,TRBV4-1,TRBJ1-3,TGCGCCAGCAGCCAAACTGAGGTCTGGGGAACTGGAAACACCATATATTTT,CASSQTEVWGTGNTIYF
.,.,TRBV5-1,TRBJ2-1,TGCGCCAGCGGGCTGCGCGGGGATTCCTACAATGAGCAGTTCTTC,CASGLRGDSYNEQFF
.,.,TRBV18,TRBJ1-5,TGTGCCAGCTCACTTCTGGGCCAGCTTCGCAATCAGCCCCAGCATTTT,CASSLLGQLRNQPQHF
.,TRBD1,TRBV10-1,TRBJ1-2,TGCGCCAGCAGTCGGGACAGGGTGAATGGCTACACCTTC,CASSRDRVNGYTF
.,.,TRBV21-1,TRBJ2-4,TGTGCCAGCAGCACCGGACCCGGGACGGCCAAAAACATTCAGTACTTC,CASSTGPGTAKNIQYF
.,TRBD1,TRBV11-2,TRBJ2-7,TGTGCCAGCAGCTTAAGGGGACAGGGGAGCTACGAGCAGTACTTC,CASSLRGQGSYEQYF
.,.,TRBV18,TRBJ2-1,TGTGCCAGCTCACCTGGGGGGATCTCCTACAATGAGCAGTTCTTC,CASSPGGISYNEQFF
once,.,TRBV7-2,TRBJ1-4,TGTGCCAGCAGCTCCGAGGGGTGGACTAATGAAAAACTGTTTTTT,CASSSEGWTNEKLFF
.,.,TRBV6-1,TRBJ2-7,TGTGCCAGCAGTGAGACAGGAACCTACGAGCAGTACTTC,CASSETGTYEQYF
.,.,TRBV5-5,TRBJ1-2,TGTGCCAGCAGCTCCGGACCAGTTAGAGGCTATGGCTACACCTTC,CASSSGPVRGYGYTF
.,TRBD2,TRBV6-1,TRBJ2-5,TGTGCCAGCAGTGAAAGCGGGGAGGGTTGGGGGACCCAGTACTTC,CASSESGEGWGTQYF
few,TRBD1,TRBV7-3,TRBJ1-1,TGTGCCAGCAGCCTGAGGACAGGTCGAGAAGCTTTCTTT,CASSLRTGREAFF
.,.,TRBV11-2,TRBJ1-4,TGTGCCAGCAGCTTAGCCTGGGGGGCAGTCGTAACTAATGAAAAACTGTTTTTT,CASSLAWGAVVTNEKLFF
.,.,TRBV27,TRBJ2-1,TGTGCCAGCAGTTCCGCCCAACTTCCTCCCTACAATGAGCAGTTCTTC,CASSSAQLPPYNEQFF
once,TRBD2,TRBV4-1,TRBJ2-5,TGCGCCAGCAGCCTGGGTAGCGGGGGGCAAGAGACCCAGTACTTC,CASSLGSGGQETQYF
.,.,TRBV5-8,TRBJ1-2,TGTGCCAGCAGCCAAGATTTAGCACAGCTCTATGGCTACACCTTC,CASSQDLAQLYGYTF
.,TRBD2,TRBV7-2,TRBJ2-2,TGTGCCAGCAGCTTAAGACTAGCGGACACCGGGGAGCTGTTTTTT,CASSLRLADTGELFF